This T cell receptor beta chain stems from a study of blood T cell repertoires in COVID-19. Looking at the study overall: Sample material is recorded as cDNA or gDNA derived from T cells, B-cell-depleted T cells, or PBMCs.

Enrolled through a virtual design, the participants were between roughly 18 and 90 years of age and came from about two dozen US areas. Participant-reported clinical history was the basis for cohort assignment. Authors' processing steps: Amplification of reference gene primers provided the estimated nucleated cell counts. Assay: immunoSEQ multiplex PCR; the TCRdb copy retains only in-frame clones and omits some. The V and J calls and clone size come from that table; D and trimming were worked out from the DNA. Among about 320,000 clones listed, roughly 88% were seen once. This CDR3 is 14 amino acids long. V shed 0 bases, J shed 7 bases, and the junction held 6 bases outside the gene matches. The V gene's germline CDR1 is SGHNT and CDR2 YYREEE (reference sequence).

This chain uses TRBV5-4 with TRBJ1-1; 7 bases agree with TRBD1. The sample taken for sequencing was PBMCs or T cells enriched from blood (not recorded which). This clonotype was sampled from a man aged 25-45 years who had recovered from COVID-19. The chain's CDR3 is CASSLGQGINEAFF. The CDR3 nucleotides read TGTGCCAGCAGCTTGGGACAGGGCATCAATGAAGCTTTCTTT.